The source of this T cell receptor beta chain is a study of blood T cell repertoires in COVID-19 (dated by TCRdb to 2020 to 2022). About the investigation overall: Samples covering the acute and convalescent phases of COVID-19 were provided by collaborators in the United States, Italy and Spain. The prospective study material was composed of cDNA or gDNA derived from T cells, B-cell-depleted T cells, or PBMCs. Subjects who had been exposed to COVID-19, were actively infected with it, or had recovered from it provided the deeply sampled blood TCRbeta repertoires that made up the dataset. The repertoires were made available in a free public database intended to serve as a resource for research on the immune response to SARS-CoV-2. The samples were drawn from the first 160 participants of the ongoing ImmuneRACE study and from roughly 1,300 subjects provided by 6 global collaborators. Sample metadata almost always included a de-identified subject ID, COVID-19 status, age in years and sex. HLA class I and class II types, where available, came from metadata supplied by the sample provider rather than from assay-based typing. Here is what the overall study found, with its caveats: The quantity of clinical and demographic metadata differed by source and by participant and was supplied without curation.

The junction shows trimming of 5 bases on V and 5 bases on J, and the gene matches do not reach 7 bases of it. The CDR3, cysteine through phenylalanine, is 14 amino acids long. Only the CDR3 DNA stays, 42 bases, in frame from base 1. CDR1 and CDR2, looked up from the germline V gene, are SGHTA and FQGNSA. Concerning this clone: What this receptor recognizes is not known. No base quality information exists; no much larger clone differs at one position.

TCRbeta CDR3 regions were amplified from genomic DNA by means of the immunoSEQ Assay, a bias-controlled multiplex PCR. From the authors' description of their analysis: Nucleated cell counts per sample were estimated from amplification of reference gene primers within the assay. To quantify the absolute abundance of each unique TCRbeta CDR3 rearrangement, sequence reads were collapsed and filtered. For each sample, productive Simpson clonality was calculated as the square root of Simpson's diversity index across productive rearrangements. TCRdb holds this immuneACCESS table with in-frame rearrangements only. Some clones are missing; in checked studies, unresolved V genes explain under half, and the rest has no known cause. V and J calls plus clone size are reproduced from that table; the DNA served to infer D and trimming. This sample gives 200,000 to 300,000 clones in total; around 86% of them show up just once. The ten largest clones add up to approximately 3% of the sample.

Samples from volunteer blood donors who had recovered from COVID-19 were contributed by a second Seattle source. The collaborating institutions used their own protocols to collect whole blood in K2EDTA tubes. Collaborator samples were shipped for TCRbeta analysis as frozen whole blood, isolated PBMCs, or DNA extracted from either sample type. This receptor was taken from a woman in her 30s who had recovered from COVID-19. The sample taken for sequencing was peripheral blood. The chain is made from TRBV7-2 and TRBJ2-5, with 8 middle bases fitting TRBD1. The CDR3 reads CASSRRQGSETQYF. The nucleotide sequence reads as follows: TGTGCCAGCAGCCGTCGACAGGGGTCCGAGACCCAGTACTTC.